This paragraph covers one T cell receptor (beta chain) sequence. The source of the sample is a study of blood T cells in healthy people across ages. The V and J ends lost 7 bases and 2 bases respectively, with 12 bases between them. CDR3 length: 14 amino acids. Germline V gene lookup returns CDR1 LGHDT and CDR2 YNNKEL (reference sequence). The authors ran a second PCR of 7 to 11 cycles using a sample-barcoded 5' primer and a J-beta primer mix. MiXCR was run by TCRdb on the 5' RACE reads, yielding one entry per CDR3 protein. The repertoire holds approximately 800,000 distinct CDR3 sequences, about 62% seen once, with 28% in the top ten.

The sequenced material came from blood. The chain has TRBV3-1 and TRBJ2-4; no definite D call. This clonotype originated in a man between 25 and 39 years old in good health. CDR3 region: CASKSGDTKNIQYF. CDR3 in DNA: TGTGCCAGCAAGAGTGGGGATACCAAAAACATTCAGTACTTC.